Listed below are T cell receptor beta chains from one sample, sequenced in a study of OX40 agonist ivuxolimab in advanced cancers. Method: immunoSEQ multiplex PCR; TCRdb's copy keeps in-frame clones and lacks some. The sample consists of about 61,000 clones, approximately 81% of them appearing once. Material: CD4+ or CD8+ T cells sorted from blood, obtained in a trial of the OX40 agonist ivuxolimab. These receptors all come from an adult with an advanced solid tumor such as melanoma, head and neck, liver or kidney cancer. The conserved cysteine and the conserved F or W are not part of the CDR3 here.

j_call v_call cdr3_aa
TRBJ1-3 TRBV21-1 ASVHVPGMKY
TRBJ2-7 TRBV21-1 ASSKVGSSYEQY
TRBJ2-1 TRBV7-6 ASSSYYNNEQF
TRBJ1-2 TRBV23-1 ASSQRGGGYT
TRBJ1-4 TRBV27 ASSLSRDYEKLF
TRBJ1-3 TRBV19 ASSIPESSRGNTIY
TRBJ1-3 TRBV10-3 AISPEVSGNTIY
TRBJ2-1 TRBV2 ASRDTAYNEQF
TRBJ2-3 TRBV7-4 ASSARGLAGSWGTDTQY
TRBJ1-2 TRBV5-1 ASSLELSGTGEPNYGYT
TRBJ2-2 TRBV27 ASSLFGRVTGELF
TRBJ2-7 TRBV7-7 ASSSSRDSYEQY
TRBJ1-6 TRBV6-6 ASSYDRPRSRSPLH
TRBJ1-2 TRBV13 ASSFSSRGLRGYT
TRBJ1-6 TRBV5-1 ASSLVQGSNSPLH
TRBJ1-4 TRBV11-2 ASSLRGRTNEKLF
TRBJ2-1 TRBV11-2 ASSWLTGRTYNEQF
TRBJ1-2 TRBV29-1 SVEKDKNYGYT
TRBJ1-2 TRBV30 AWDRAGYT
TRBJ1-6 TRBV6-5 ASSPTGNNSPLH
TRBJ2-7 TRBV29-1 SVEARGPGEGDEQY
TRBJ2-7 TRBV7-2 ASSLDWTSPNEQY
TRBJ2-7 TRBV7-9 ASSASVEGEQY
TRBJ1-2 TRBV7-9 ASSLTDGNYGYT
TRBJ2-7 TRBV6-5 ASSLTSGYEQY
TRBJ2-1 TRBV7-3 ASSWARDSDEQF
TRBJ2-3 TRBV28 ASSSLLAGAMGNTQY
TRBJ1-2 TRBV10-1 ASSPDFNRGYT
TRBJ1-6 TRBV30 APRAGAHNSPLH
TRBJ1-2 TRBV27 ASSLSLGGRIGYT
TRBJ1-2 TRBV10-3 ATDGGEGAGSNYGYT
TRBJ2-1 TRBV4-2 ASSQPPRASGRATEQF
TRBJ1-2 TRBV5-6 ASSLSGALTWYGYT
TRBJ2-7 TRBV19 ASSAGLAGGAREQY
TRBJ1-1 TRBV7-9 ASSFHRDAEAF
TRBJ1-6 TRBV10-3 AISGGADSPLH
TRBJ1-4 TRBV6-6 ASRANKGGNEKLF
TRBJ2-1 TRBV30 AWSGSRAYNEQF
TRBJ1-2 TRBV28 ASRSTGEYGYT
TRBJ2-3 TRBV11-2 ASSLARLALDTQY
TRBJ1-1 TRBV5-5 ASSLSENTEAF
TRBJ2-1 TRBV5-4 ASSPGQPGNEQF
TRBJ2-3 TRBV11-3 ASSPDTGSTDTQY
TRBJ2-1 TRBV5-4 ASSLARSGAYNEQF
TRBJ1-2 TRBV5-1 ASSPDGTGSGYT
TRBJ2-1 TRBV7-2 AIIPSSGTSYNEQF
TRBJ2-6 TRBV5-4 ASSSEPGQGAGANVLT
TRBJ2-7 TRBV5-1 ASSRSGPSNSYEQY
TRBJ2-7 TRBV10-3 AISAGTGSEQY
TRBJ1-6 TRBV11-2 ASSLGRAGPRSPLH
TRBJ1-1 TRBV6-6 ASSPGQTNTEAF
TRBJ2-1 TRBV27 ARTPRGPFPNEQF
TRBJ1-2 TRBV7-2 ASSLGWTGDGYT